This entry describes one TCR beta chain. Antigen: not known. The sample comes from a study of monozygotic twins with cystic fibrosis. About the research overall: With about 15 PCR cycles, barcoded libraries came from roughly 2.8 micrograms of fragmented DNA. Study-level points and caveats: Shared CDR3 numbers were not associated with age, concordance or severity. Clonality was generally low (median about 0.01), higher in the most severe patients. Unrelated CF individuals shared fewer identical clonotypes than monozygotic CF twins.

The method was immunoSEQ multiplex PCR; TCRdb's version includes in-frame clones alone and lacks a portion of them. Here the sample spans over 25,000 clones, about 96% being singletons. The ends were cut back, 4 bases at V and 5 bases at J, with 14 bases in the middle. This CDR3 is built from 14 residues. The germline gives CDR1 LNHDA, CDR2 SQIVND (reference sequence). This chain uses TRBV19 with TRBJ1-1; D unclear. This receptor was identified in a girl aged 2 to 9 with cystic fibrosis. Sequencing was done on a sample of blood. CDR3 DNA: TGTGCCAGTAGTAAGGAGGGTTTGGGGACTGAAGCTTTCTTT. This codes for CASSKEGLGTEAFF.